This record looks at one T cell receptor (beta chain) sequence and its context. The data belong to a study of shared clonotypes between healthy human individuals. The table came from immunoSEQ multiplex PCR; TCRdb's copy has only in-frame clones and leaves some out. Seen here are some 1.5 million clones, nearly 99% observed once, and the top ten hold 0.45%. Germline CDR1 SGHTA, CDR2 FQGNSA. The ends lost 5 bases at V and 4 bases at J; junction bases unmatched: 7. This CDR3 is built from 14 residues. The V and J genes are TRBV7-2 and TRBJ2-7; TRBD1 matches at 8 bases. Sample: naive CD4+ T cells sorted from blood. Indicated subset: CD45RA+ positively selected. The sequence was collected from a young man in good health. CDR3 DNA: TGTGCCAGCAGCCCGTTGACAGGGGAATACGAGCAGTACTTC. Translating it yields CASSPLTGEYEQYF.